A selection of T cell receptor beta chains follows, all from one sample in a study of human T cells and chemical hapten exposure. TCRdb reprocessed the RACE reads with MiXCR, giving one entry per CDR3 protein. The sample includes around 130,000 distinct CDR3 sequences, roughly 9% of them seen just once. Material for sequencing was whole blood. Receptors were obtained from a male donor in good health. Some clones in this sample may be carry-over from other donors' samples. Both conserved end residues are part of each CDR3. Fields, in order: D gene, J gene, clone size, V gene, CDR3 protein, CDR3 DNA. D genes are given only for firm matches. Size is stated for part of the rows, as once, few or many counts, or as a class when the clone is expanded.

>TRBD1|TRBJ1-2|few|TRBV12-5
CASAKGTDYGYTF
TGTGCTAGTGCCAAAGGGACAGACTATGGCTACACCTTC
>TRBD1|TRBJ2-1|few|TRBV7-3
CASSVQGIPRDNEQFF
TGTGCCAGCAGCGTACAGGGGATCCCCCGGGACAATGAGCAGTTCTTC
>NA|TRBJ1-3|NA|TRBV7-8
CASSLSLSISGNTIYF
TGTGCCAGCAGCTTAAGTTTGTCGATTTCTGGAAACACCATATATTTT
>NA|TRBJ2-1|few|TRBV10-3
CAISESRGTGVYEQFF
TGTGCCATCAGTGAGTCGAGGGGGACGGGTGTTTATGAGCAGTTCTTC
>NA|TRBJ2-5|NA|TRBV6-5
CASSYSQETQYF
TGTGCCAGCAGTTACTCTCAAGAGACCCAGTACTTC
>NA|TRBJ2-3|NA|TRBV4-3
CASSHDDEGPFFTQYF
TGCGCCAGCAGCCATGATGATGAGGGACCCTTTTTCACGCAGTATTTT
>NA|TRBJ1-1|many|TRBV12-3/TRBV12-4
CASSLTGNTEAFF
TGCGCCAGCAGTTTAACAGGTAACACTGAAGCTTTCTTT
>NA|TRBJ2-1|few|TRBV7-9
CASSLDRGQGEYNEQFF
TGTGCCAGCAGCTTAGATCGAGGGCAGGGAGAGTACAATGAGCAGTTCTTC
>TRBD1|TRBJ1-5|few|TRBV27
CASSLLGLQGGSNQPQHF
TGTGCCAGCAGTTTACTCGGACTCCAGGGGGGGAGCAATCAGCCCCAGCATTTT
>NA|TRBJ1-1|few|TRBV3-1
CASSQGGGIGTEAFF
TGTGCCAGCAGCCAAGGGGGAGGGATTGGCACTGAAGCTTTCTTT
>NA|TRBJ2-7|NA|TRBV7-9
CASSLGGAFYQQYF
TGTGCCAGCAGCTTGGGAGGAGCGTTCTATCAGCAGTACTTC
>NA|TRBJ2-5|NA|TRBV5-5
CASSPTGSEETQYF
TGTGCCAGCAGCCCTACAGGGTCCGAAGAGACCCAGTACTTC